Here is one T cell receptor (beta chain) with its context. Its antigen remains unidentified. Base qualities are not recorded, but no much larger clone differs from it by a single base. This record belongs to a study of identical twins (dated by TCRdb to the mid-2010s). Notes on the research overall: The study deep-sequenced TCR alpha and beta repertoires from monozygotic twins, unrelated adults of various ages and cord blood to test whether fetal clonotypes persist. Replicate twin experiments were performed at different times using different library preparation protocols to rule out contamination.

Libraries were prepared through 5' RACE. Sequencing used an Illumina HiSeq 2000. Template switching introduced a universal primer binding site; the final cDNA contained a unique molecular identifier, enabling accurate counting of TCR cDNA molecules. Specific primers in the conserved constant-segment region were used to synthesize first-strand cDNA for the TCR alpha and beta chains. To control for contamination, every cDNA library was double barcoded, receiving both a SMART-Mk sample barcode and Illumina barcodes. TruSeq adapter sequences, together with Illumina sample barcodes, were added in two successive PCR steps. The Illumina HiSeq platform was used with custom primers to sequence TCR alpha and beta cDNA libraries. From the authors' description of their analysis: Raw reads were processed with MiGEC to extract unique molecular identifiers, and MiXCR was used to determine CDR3 positions. Recombination models were inferred per individual with the repgenHMM and IGoR tools using an EM algorithm. The tcR package in R was used for shared clonotype analysis, with sharing normalized by the product of cloneset sizes. To study raw recombination without the effects of thymic and clonal selection, out-of-frame nonproductive sequences were analyzed. TCRdb cleaned the public reads at Q25 with fastp, built clones with MiXCR and kept in-frame beta chains. CDR3 protein duplicates are merged, each entry listing the most common genes and DNA. It is TCRdb's table, rather than the study itself, that gives the V and J calls and clone size. The sample profile shows hundreds of thousands of distinct CDR3 sequences; 8% to 9% of them were found once. Approximately 0.89% of the sample is held by the ten biggest clonotypes.

The investigation overall reported the following: Abundant cord blood beta clonotypes had fewer insertions, young adult naive repertoires showed a similar but weaker trend, and memory repertoires showed no such trend. Zero-insertion analyses could be partly confounded by invariant T cells such as MAIT and iNKT, although diverse VJ usage argued against such confounding for most clonotypes. Out-of-frame TCR alpha sequences shared between twins showed an excess of low generation-probability sequences compared with coincidental sharing between unrelated individuals. The excess sharing between twins in beta out-of-frame sequences was weaker because fewer shared sequences reduced the signal-to-noise ratio. Because the same donors could not be followed over many years, conclusions were based on cross-sectional statistical analysis. In monozygotic twins, recombination models systematically underestimated out-of-frame TCR alpha sharing, but the models matched the sharing seen between unrelated individuals.

Every donor was a healthy Caucasian. The twin cohort consisted of three pairs of female monozygotic twins, all aged 18 to 29 years. Peripheral blood mononuclear cells were the source from which RNA for the TCR libraries was isolated. The same sample was also studied in work on yellow fever vaccine responses in identical twins. The second paper further reports: According to the authors, in identical twins the way T cells responded to vaccination appeared partly convergent and partly personalized. In the study, vaccine-responding T cell clones were precisely tracked in identical twins.

This sequence was found in a woman between 18 and 30 years old in good health. The sample taken for sequencing was PBMCs.

CDR3 sequence: CASSEGRRGQPQHF. The DNA sequence reads TGTGCCAGCAGTGAGGGCAGAAGGGGTCAGCCCCAGCATTTT. The rearrangement combines TRBV6-1 with TRBJ1-5; tentative D gene TRBD1, with 5 bases matching. The CDR3 runs 14 residues from the cysteine to the phenylalanine. Only CDR3 DNA remains: 42 bases, in frame from the first base. At the junction V is shortened by 3 bases and J by 6 bases, with 12 bases in between. The germline V gene sets CDR1 to MNHNS and CDR2 to SASEGT.